This T cell receptor beta chain appears in the sequencing data of a study of cytomegalovirus exposure and HLA in healthy donors. Use of 60 Vbeta and 13 Jbeta primers characterized the PCR. Profiled with immunoSEQ multiplex PCR; TCRdb holds only in-frame clones, not every one. Of roughly 100,000 clones listed, 65% to 85% are singletons. Study outcomes and limitations: Earlier analysis yielded a pattern in which most TCR beta V segments were productive about 87% or about 30% of the time.

CDR3 size: 16 residues. Germline-derived CDR1 and CDR2 are MDHEN and SYDVKM. The V end was cut by 1 base, the J end by 3 bases, with 10 bases between. Note on this clone: As yet, its antigen is unknown.

This clonotype was obtained from a man over 45 in good health and CMV-seropositive. The chain is built from TRBV28 and TRBJ2-6; D may be TRBD1 (5 bases). Sequenced input: PBMCs. Here the CDR3 reads CASSLLLGRGANVLTF. The DNA for the CDR3 is TGTGCCAGCAGTTTATTGCTGGGGCGTGGGGCCAACGTCCTGACTTTC.